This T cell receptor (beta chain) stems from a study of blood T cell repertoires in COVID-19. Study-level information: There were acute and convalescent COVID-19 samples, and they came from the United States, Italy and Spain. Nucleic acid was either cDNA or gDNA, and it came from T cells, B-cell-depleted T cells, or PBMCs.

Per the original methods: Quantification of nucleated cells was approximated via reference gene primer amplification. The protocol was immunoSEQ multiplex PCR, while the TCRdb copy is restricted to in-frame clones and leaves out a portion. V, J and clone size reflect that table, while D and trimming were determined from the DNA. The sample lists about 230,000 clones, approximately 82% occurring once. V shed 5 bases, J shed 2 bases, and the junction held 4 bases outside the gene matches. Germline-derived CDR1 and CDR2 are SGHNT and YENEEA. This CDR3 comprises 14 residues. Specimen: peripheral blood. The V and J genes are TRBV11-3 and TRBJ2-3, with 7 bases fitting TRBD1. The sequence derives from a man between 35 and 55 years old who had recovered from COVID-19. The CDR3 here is CASSPDRVTDTQYF. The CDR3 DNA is TGTGCCAGCAGCCCCGACAGGGTCACAGATACGCAGTATTTT.